The subject of this entry is one TCR beta chain. Its target is unknown. Trimming removed 1 base from V and 0 bases from J, with 8 bases in between. The CDR3 loop spans 15 amino acids. Germline V gene sequence: CDR1 SGHRS, CDR2 YFSETQ. The entry originates in a study of CD8+ T cells in alopecia areata. Study-wide results and caveats: Normal scalp had lower clonality than lesional scalp, with alopecia totalis/universalis lesions showing this most strongly. Scalp clonality decreased significantly with tofacitinib, and so did expanded CD8+ clones among the top 100.

Following extraction, RNA underwent reverse transcription to cDNA, which served as the sequencing template. Sequenced by immunoSEQ multiplex PCR; TCRdb stores in-frame clones only, minus some. The table has 150,000 to 200,000 clones, less than 70% seen once. Regarding treatment: oral pan-JAK inhibitor, 5-10 mg twice daily. Sampling of alopecia areata patients yielded lesional scalp punch biopsies as well as peripheral blood. Sorting separated CD4+ and CD8+ T cells out of PBMCs. The V call is TRBV5-1, the J call TRBJ1-3; no clear D gene. The clonotype was recovered from a human donor with alopecia areata. The sequencing here drew on CD4+ T cells sorted from blood, taken at week 24, from a patient treated with tofacitinib. DNA of the CDR3: TGCGCCAGCAGCTTGAGTCAATCCTCTGGAAACACCATATATTTT. Amino acid sequence: CASSLSQSSGNTIYF.